Shown below are 14 T cell receptor beta chains from a single sample sequenced in a study of T cell changes during pregnancy in multiple sclerosis. Here immunoSEQ multiplex PCR was the method, and the copy in TCRdb shows in-frame clones only, minus some. The data show under 45,000 clones, roughly 90% seen once. Sequences were derived from CD8+ T cells from peripheral blood mononuclear cells, sampled in the first trimester of pregnancy. These receptors were collected from a female donor with multiple sclerosis, enrolled in a pregnancy study.

The chain couples TRBV18 to TRBJ1-1; D ambiguous. This CDR3 comprises 13 residues. Germline values: CDR1 KGHSH, CDR2 LQKENI. V was shortened by 0 bases and J by 1 base, with 3 bases between the two germline ends. The CDR3 DNA sequence: TGTGCCAGCTCACCACCACAGAACACTGAAGCTTTCTTT. The encoded protein is CASSPPQNTEAFF.

The chain uses TRBV4-2 and TRBJ1-2, with D possibly TRBD1 on 6 matching bases. Germline lookup yields CDR1 LGHNA and CDR2 YNFKEQ. V shed 2 bases and J shed 7 bases, with 14 bases lying between them. CDR3 length: 14 residues. The CDR3 nucleotides read TGTGCCAGCAGCCAACACCAACAGGGTACTGGCTACACCTTC. As protein: CASSQHQQGTGYTF.

V and J are TRBV4-2 and TRBJ1-4, with unresolved D. The V and J ends lost 1 base and 0 bases respectively, with 9 bases between them. The germline V gene has CDR1 LGHNA and CDR2 YNFKEQ. The CDR3 consists of 16 residues. For the CDR3, the DNA is TGTGCCAGCAGCCAAGGAGGGATCTCAACTAATGAAAAACTGTTTTTT. Amino acid sequence: CASSQGGISTNEKLFF.

The CDR3 reads CASSDTSGGAETQYF. The CDR3 bases are TGTGCCAGCAGTGACACTAGCGGGGGGGCCGAGACCCAGTACTTC. This chain uses TRBV6-4 with TRBJ2-5; 13 nucleotides agree with TRBD2. Trimming at V came to 2 bases and at J to 5 bases, leaving 2 bases not matched to a gene. Germline V CDR1 and CDR2: MRHNA, SNTAGT. This CDR3 spans 15 amino acids.

This clone was detected only a few times. The V gene is TRBV6-1, the J gene TRBJ2-1; 8 nucleotides agree with TRBD1. The ends lost 1 base at V and 9 bases at J; junction bases unmatched: 8. The CDR3 is 15 residues long. Germline CDR1 MNHNS, CDR2 SASEGT. DNA for the CDR3: TGTGCCAGCAGTGAAGTACAGGGGGTTCGGTTTGAGCAGTTCTTC. This gives the protein CASSEVQGVRFEQFF.

The chain couples TRBV15 to TRBJ2-7, with D possibly matching TRBD2 (6 bases). The germline CDR1 and CDR2 sequences are LNHNV and YYDKDF (reference sequence). The CDR3 has 16 amino acids. V gave up 0 bases and J gave up 0 bases, with 12 bases separating them. CDR3 loop: CATSRDRAGSSYEQYF. As DNA, the CDR3 is TGTGCCACCAGCAGAGATAGGGCGGGGAGCTCCTACGAGCAGTACTTC.

V gene TRBV6-6 combines with J gene TRBJ2-1, with 9 nucleotides matching TRBD2. The CDR3 length is 13 residues. Trimming took 2 bases from V and 11 from J; bases not matched to a gene: 4. Germline assignment: CDR1 MNHNY and CDR2 SVGAGI (reference sequence). This CDR3 is CASSYGASGKQFF. The CDR3 DNA reads as TGTGCCAGCAGTTACGGGGCTAGCGGGAAGCAGTTCTTC.

The chain recombines TRBV7-3 with TRBJ2-3; 7 nucleotides align to TRBD2. CDR3 length: 16 amino acids. Germline V lookup: CDR1 SGHTA, CDR2 FQGTGA. Trimming took 3 bases from V and 1 from J; bases not matched to a gene: 7. CDR3 residues: CASSFMRRGGTDTQYF. CDR3 DNA sequence: TGTGCCAGCAGCTTTATGAGACGGGGGGGCACAGATACGCAGTATTTT.

The chain links TRBV7-6 to TRBJ2-7; perhaps TRBD2 as D (5 bases). CDR3 length: 14 residues. Germline-derived CDR1 and CDR2 are SGHVS and FNYEAQ. V dropped 0 bases and J dropped 0 bases, with 6 bases sitting between them. The CDR3, as DNA: TGTGCCAGCAGCTTAGCGGGGAGCTCCTACGAGCAGTACTTC. It yields the protein CASSLAGSSYEQYF.

The rearrangement links TRBV4-1 to TRBJ2-7; D is undetermined. V lost 1 base and J lost 0, with 10 bases in between. This CDR3 comprises 15 residues. Per germline, CDR1 MGHRA and CDR2 YSYEKL. The CDR3 DNA is TGCGCCAGCAGCCAAGGGGCAACCAGCTCCTACGAGCAGTACTTC. Its protein product is CASSQGATSSYEQYF.

This chain links TRBV29-1 with TRBJ1-4, with no clear D. Germline loops: CDR1 SQVTM, CDR2 ANQGSEA. V lost 2 bases and J lost 7, with 8 bases in between. The CDR3 runs 12 residues. CDR3 loop: CSVETGGEKLFF. The CDR3 bases are TGCAGCGTTGAAACGGGTGGTGAAAAACTGTTTTTT. The full variable domain, its missing parts supplied by reference TRBV29-1 and TRBJ1-4, is SAVISQKPSRDICQRGTSLTIQCQVDSQVTMMFWYRQQPGQSLTLIATANQGSEATYESGFVIDKFPISRPNLTFSTLTVSNMSPEDSSIYLCSVETGGEKLFFGSGTQLSVL.

The chain is built from TRBV5-5 and TRBJ2-7, with a tentative D call TRBD2 (5 bases). The CDR3 has 13 residues. Germline CDR1 reads SGHKS; CDR2 reads YYEKEE (reference sequence). V lost 2 bases and J 6 bases, leaving 12 bases between the germline ends. This chain's CDR3 is CASSFRGLFEQYF. CDR3 nucleotides: TGTGCCAGCAGCTTTCGCGGACTTTTCGAGCAGTACTTC.

The chain is built from TRBV27 and TRBJ1-6; a weak D match, TRBD1 (5 bases). The V end lost 7 bases, the J end lost 9 bases, and 16 bases lay between the germline ends. This CDR3 comprises 14 residues. Germline CDR1 MNHEY, CDR2 SMNVEV (reference sequence). This CDR3 is CASTYSTGSSPLHF. The DNA of the CDR3 is TGTGCCAGCACCTACTCCACAGGTTCTTCACCCCTCCACTTT.

The chain employs TRBV11-2 and TRBJ2-2, with a possible D match to TRBD1 (5 bases). This CDR3 contains 14 residues. Trimming shortened V by 5 bases and J by 3 bases, and 10 bases separated the two germline ends. Germline values: CDR1 SGHAT, CDR2 FQNNGV. CDR3 in DNA: TGTGCCAGCAGCGCGGACACTTACACCGGGGAGCTGTTTTTT. Translation: CASSADTYTGELFF.